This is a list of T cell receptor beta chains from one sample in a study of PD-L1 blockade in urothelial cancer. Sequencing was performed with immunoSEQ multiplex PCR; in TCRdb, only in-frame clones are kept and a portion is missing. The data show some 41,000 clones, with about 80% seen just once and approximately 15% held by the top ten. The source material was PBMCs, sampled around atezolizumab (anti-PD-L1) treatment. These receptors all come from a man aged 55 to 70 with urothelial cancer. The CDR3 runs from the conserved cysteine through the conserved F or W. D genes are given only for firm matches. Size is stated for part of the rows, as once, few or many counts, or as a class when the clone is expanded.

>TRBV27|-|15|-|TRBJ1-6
TGTGCCAGCAGTTTATCCGGGGGGATGAATTCACCCCTCCACTTT
CASSLSGGMNSPLHF
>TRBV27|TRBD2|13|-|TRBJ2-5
TGTACTAGCGGGGGGGGCACTTGGAAGACCCAGTACTTC
CTSGGGTWKTQYF
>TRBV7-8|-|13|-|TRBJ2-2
TGTGCCAGCAGCGACAGCCTCACCGGGGAGCTGTTTTTT
CASSDSLTGELFF
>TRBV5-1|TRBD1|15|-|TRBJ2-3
TGCGCCAGCAGGGGACAGGGAGTAGGCACAGATACGCAGTATTTT
CASRGQGVGTDTQYF
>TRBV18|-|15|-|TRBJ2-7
TGTGCCAGCTCACCACCGACTTCCAGCTCGGGGGAGCAGTACTTC
CASSPPTSSSGEQYF
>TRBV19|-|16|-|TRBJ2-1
TGTGCCAGTAGACCACCGGAGGGGAGCTCCTACAATGAGCAGTTCTTC
CASRPPEGSSYNEQFF
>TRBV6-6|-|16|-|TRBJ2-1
TGTGCCAGCAGTTACTCGCGGGGAAGCGCCTACAATGAGCAGTTCTTC
CASSYSRGSAYNEQFF
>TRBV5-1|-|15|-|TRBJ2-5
TGCGCCAGCAGCTTGGTGCCAGGCCCCCAAGAGACCCAGTACTTC
CASSLVPGPQETQYF
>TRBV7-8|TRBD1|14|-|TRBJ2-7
TGTGCCAGCAGCTTAGCCACAGGGGGCTACGAGCAGTACTTC
CASSLATGGYEQYF
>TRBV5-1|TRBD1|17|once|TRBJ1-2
TGCGCCAGCAGCTCGGGAACCCACAGGGGTTCTGTCTATGGCTACACCTTC
CASSSGTHRGSVYGYTF
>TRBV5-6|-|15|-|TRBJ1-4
TGTGCCAGCAGCTTACCCGGGATCCGGGATGAAAAACTGTTTTTT
CASSLPGIRDEKLFF
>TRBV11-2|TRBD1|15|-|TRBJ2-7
TGTGCCAGCAGCTTGGGGACAGGTGGTCCCTACGAGCAGTACTTC
CASSLGTGGPYEQYF
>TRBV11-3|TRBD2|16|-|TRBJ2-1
TGTGCCAGCAGCTTAGGCCTAGCGGGGGGCCACAATGAGCAGTTCTTC
CASSLGLAGGHNEQFF
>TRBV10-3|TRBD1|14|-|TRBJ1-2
TGTGCCATCAGTGAGTCCGGGACAGACTATGGCTACACCTTC
CAISESGTDYGYTF
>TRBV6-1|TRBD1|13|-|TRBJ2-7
TGTGCCAGCAGTTGGACAGGGGCTGCGGAGCAGTACTTC
CASSWTGAAEQYF
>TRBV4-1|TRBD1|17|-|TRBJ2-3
TGCGCCAGCAGCGATCCGGCGAGGGGGCCTCCCACAGATACGCAGTATTTT
CASSDPARGPPTDTQYF
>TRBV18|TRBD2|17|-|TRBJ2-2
TGTGCCAGCTCACCACCGACCCTAGCGGGGGGATACGGGGAGCTGTTTTTT
CASSPPTLAGGYGELFF
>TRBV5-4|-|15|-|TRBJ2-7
TGTGCCAGCAGCTTGGATACTAGCCAATCCTACGAGCAGTACTTC
CASSLDTSQSYEQYF
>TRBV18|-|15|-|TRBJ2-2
TGTGCCAGCTCACCACCAGGGAGGTCCCCCGGGGAGCTGTTTTTT
CASSPPGRSPGELFF
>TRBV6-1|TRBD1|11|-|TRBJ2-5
TGTGCCAGCGACAGGGCAGAGACCCAGTACTTC
CASDRAETQYF
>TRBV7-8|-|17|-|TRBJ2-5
TGTGCCAGCATCCACACGATGGGGCAGGACATCGGGGAGACCCAGTACTTC
CASIHTMGQDIGETQYF
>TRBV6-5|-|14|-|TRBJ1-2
TGTGCCAGCAGTTACCATTGGCGGATCTATGGCTACACCTTC
CASSYHWRIYGYTF
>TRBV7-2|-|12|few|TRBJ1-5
TGTGCCAGCAGCTTTAGGTCAGGGGCCCAGCATTTT
CASSFRSGAQHF
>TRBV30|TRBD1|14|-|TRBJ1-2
TGTGCCTGGTTACCTACAGGGGGCGGTTATGGCTACACCTTC
CAWLPTGGGYGYTF
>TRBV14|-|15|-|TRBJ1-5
TGTGCCAGCAGCCAAGAATGGCTGGAGAATCAGCCCCAGCATTTT
CASSQEWLENQPQHF
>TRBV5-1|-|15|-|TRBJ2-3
TGCGCCAGCAGATTGGCGGGACACCGCACAGATACGCAGTATTTT
CASRLAGHRTDTQYF
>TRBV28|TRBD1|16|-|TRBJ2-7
TGTGCCAGCAGTTCATTTTACAGGGGCGACTCCTACGAGCAGTACTTC
CASSSFYRGDSYEQYF
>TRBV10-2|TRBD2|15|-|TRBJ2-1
TGCGCCAGCAGTGAGGACGGGGGGACTTACAATGAGCAGTTCTTC
CASSEDGGTYNEQFF
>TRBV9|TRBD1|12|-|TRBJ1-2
TGTGCCAGCAGCCAGATAGGGGGCGGCTACACCTTC
CASSQIGGGYTF
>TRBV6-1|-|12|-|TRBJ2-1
TGTGCCAGCAGTCAGGGGGGCAATGAGCAGTTCTTC
CASSQGGNEQFF
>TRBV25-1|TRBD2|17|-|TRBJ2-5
TGTGCCAGCAGTGGAGGAGGACTAGCGGGCTCTCAAGAGACCCAGTACTTC
CASSGGGLAGSQETQYF
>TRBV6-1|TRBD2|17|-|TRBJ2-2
TGTGCCAGCAGTGAACCCTCTTCTAGCGGGGGGGCCGGGGAGCTGTTTTTT
CASSEPSSSGGAGELFF
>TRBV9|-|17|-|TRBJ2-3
TGTGCCAGCAGCCCAACCCCAGGACTCGGCGGGGCAGATACGCAGTATTTT
CASSPTPGLGGADTQYF
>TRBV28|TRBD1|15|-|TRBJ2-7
TGTGCCAGCACTACTCCTGGACAGGGGACCTACGAGCAGTACTTC
CASTTPGQGTYEQYF
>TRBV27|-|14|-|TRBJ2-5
TGTGCCAGCAGTCCAGACTCATTCGGAGAGACCCAGTACTTC
CASSPDSFGETQYF
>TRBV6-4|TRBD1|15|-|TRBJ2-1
TGTGCCAGCAGTCCGGGACAGGGGCTCTACAATGAGCAGTTCTTC
CASSPGQGLYNEQFF
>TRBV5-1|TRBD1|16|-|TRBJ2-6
TGCGCCAGCAGCGGGTCAGGGGGCTCTGGGGCCAACGTCCTGACTTTC
CASSGSGGSGANVLTF
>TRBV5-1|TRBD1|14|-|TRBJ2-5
TGCGCCAGCAGCCCTCAGGGGGCCCAAGAGACCCAGTACTTC
CASSPQGAQETQYF
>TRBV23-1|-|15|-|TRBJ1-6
TGCGCCAGCAGTCAATGCGAGACAGGAAATTCACCCCTCCACTTT
CASSQCETGNSPLHF
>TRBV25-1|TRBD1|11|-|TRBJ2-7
TGTGCCAGGGGGACAGCCTACGAGCAGTACTTC
CARGTAYEQYF
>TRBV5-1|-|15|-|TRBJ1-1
TGCGCCAGCAGCTTGGAACCGGGACTCAACACTGAAGCTTTCTTT
CASSLEPGLNTEAFF
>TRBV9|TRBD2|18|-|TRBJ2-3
TGTGCCAGCAGCCCTAGATCTAGCGGGGGGGCCCGCACAGATACGCAGTATTTT
CASSPRSSGGARTDTQYF
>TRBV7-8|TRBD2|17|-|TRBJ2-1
TGTGCCAGCAGCTTAACCGGACTAGTCGTCTCCTACAATGAGCAGTTCTTC
CASSLTGLVVSYNEQFF
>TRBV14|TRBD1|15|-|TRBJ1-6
TGTGCCAGCAGCCAAGCTCCAGGGGGTAATTCACCCCTCCACTTT
CASSQAPGGNSPLHF
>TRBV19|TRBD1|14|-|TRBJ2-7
TGTGCCAGTAGTATGTCACAGGGGGCGAGGGAGCAGTACTTC
CASSMSQGAREQYF
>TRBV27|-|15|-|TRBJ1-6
TGTGCCAGCAGTTTAACCGGACAGCCAAGTTCACCCCTCCACTTT
CASSLTGQPSSPLHF
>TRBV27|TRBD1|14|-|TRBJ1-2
TGTGCCAGCAGTTTATCGAGGACAGGGTTTGGCTACACCTTC
CASSLSRTGFGYTF
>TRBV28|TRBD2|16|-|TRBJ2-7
TGTGCCAGCAGCCCCCCCGCCGGTCCGGGGGGCTACGAGCAGTACTTC
CASSPPAGPGGYEQYF
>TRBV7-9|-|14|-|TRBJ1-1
TGTGCCAGCAGCCATTACAGGGAGAGCACCGAAGCTTTCTTT
CASSHYRESTEAFF
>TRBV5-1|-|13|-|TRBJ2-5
TGCGCCAGCAGGCAGGGAAACCAAGAGACCCAGTACTTC
CASRQGNQETQYF
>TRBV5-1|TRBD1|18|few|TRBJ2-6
TGCGCCAGCAGCCCGGACAGGCCGGGGTTCTCTGGGGCCAACGTCCTGACTTTC
CASSPDRPGFSGANVLTF
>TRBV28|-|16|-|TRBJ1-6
TGTGCCAGCAGTTTAACCGCACAGGCGTTAAATTCACCCCTCCACTTT
CASSLTAQALNSPLHF
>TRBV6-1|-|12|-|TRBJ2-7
TGTGCCAGCAGTGAACCCCGGGGGAGATTGTACTTC
CASSEPRGRLYF